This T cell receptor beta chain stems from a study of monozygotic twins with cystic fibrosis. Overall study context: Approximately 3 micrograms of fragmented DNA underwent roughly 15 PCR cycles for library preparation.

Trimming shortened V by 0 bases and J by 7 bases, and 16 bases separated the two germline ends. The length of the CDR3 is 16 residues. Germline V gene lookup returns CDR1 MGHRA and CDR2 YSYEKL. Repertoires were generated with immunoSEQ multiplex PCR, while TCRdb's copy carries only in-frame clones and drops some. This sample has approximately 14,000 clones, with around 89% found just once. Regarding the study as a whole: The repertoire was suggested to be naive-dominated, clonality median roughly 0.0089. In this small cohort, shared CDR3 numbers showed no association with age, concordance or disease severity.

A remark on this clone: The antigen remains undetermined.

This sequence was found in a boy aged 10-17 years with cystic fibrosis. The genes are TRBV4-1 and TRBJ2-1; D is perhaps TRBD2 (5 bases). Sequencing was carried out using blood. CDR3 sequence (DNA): TGCGCCAGCAGCCAAGACAGTGTCGGGATTTCGAATGAGCAGTTCTTC. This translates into CASSQDSVGISNEQFF.